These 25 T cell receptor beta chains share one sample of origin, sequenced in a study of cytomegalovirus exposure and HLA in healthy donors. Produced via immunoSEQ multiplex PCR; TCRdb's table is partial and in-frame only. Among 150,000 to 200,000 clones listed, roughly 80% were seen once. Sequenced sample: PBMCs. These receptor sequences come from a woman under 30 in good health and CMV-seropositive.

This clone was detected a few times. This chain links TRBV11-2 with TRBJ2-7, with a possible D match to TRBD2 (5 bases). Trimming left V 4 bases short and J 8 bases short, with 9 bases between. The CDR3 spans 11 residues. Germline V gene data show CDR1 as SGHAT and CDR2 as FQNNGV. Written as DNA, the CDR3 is TGTGCCAGCAGCTGGCAGACTAAGCAGTACTTC. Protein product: CASSWQTKQYF.

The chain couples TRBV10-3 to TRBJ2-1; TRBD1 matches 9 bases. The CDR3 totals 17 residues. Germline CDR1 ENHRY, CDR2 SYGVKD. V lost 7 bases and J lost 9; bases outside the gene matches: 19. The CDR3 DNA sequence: TGTGCCATCAACCCGGACAGGGGAGGCTCAATAGGGAGTGAGCAGTTCTTC. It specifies CAINPDRGGSIGSEQFF.

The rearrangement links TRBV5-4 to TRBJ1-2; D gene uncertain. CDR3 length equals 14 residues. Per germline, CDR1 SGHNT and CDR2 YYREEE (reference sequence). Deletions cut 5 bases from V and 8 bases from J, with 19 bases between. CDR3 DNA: TGTGCCAGCAGTCACGCGGCCGGGCCGGGAGGCTACACCTTC. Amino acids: CASSHAAGPGGYTF.

The CDR3 protein is CASSPDRVKTQYF. In nucleotides, the CDR3 is TGTGCCAGCTCACCCGACAGGGTGAAGACCCAGTACTTC. This rearrangement joins TRBV18 to TRBJ2-5; TRBD1 matches at 7 bases. The germline CDR1 and CDR2 sequences are KGHSH and LQKENI. The CDR3 runs to 13 residues. V lost 3 bases to trimming and J lost 6 bases; unmatched junction nucleotides: 4.

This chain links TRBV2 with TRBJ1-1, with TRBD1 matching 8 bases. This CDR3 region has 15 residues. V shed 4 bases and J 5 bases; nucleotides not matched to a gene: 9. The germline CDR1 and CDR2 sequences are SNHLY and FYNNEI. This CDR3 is CASSGTGTGLTEAFF. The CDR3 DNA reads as TGTGCCAGCAGTGGGACCGGGACAGGCTTGACTGAAGCTTTCTTT. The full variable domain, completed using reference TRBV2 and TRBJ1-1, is EPEVTQTPSHQVTQMGQEVILRCVPISNHLYFYWYRQILGQKVEFLVSFYNNEISEKSEIFDDQFSVERPDGSNFTLKIRSTKLEDSAMYFCASSGTGTGLTEAFFGQGTRLTVV.

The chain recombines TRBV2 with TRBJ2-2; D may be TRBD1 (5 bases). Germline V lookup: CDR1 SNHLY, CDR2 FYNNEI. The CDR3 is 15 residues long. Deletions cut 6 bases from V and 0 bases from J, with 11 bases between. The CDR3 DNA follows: TGTGCCAGCAGAGTTGACAGCGCGAACACCGGGGAGCTGTTTTTT. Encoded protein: CASRVDSANTGELFF.

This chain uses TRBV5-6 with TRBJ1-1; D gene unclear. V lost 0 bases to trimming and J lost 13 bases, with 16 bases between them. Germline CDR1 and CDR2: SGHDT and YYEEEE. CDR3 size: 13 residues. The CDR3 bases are TGTGCCAGCAGCTTGGCGGTCGGGGAACGGGGTTTCTTT. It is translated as CASSLAVGERGFF.

Here the CDR3 DNA reads TGTGCCAGCGGGGCAGCCCTATACACTGAAGCTTTCTTT. It encodes CASGAALYTEAFF. This chain joins TRBV25-1 and TRBJ1-1; D perhaps matches TRBD1 (5 bases). The CDR3 consists of 13 residues. With 8 bases removed from V and 3 bases from J, the gap between germline ends came to 13 bases. Germline CDR1 reads MGHDK; CDR2 reads SYGVNS.

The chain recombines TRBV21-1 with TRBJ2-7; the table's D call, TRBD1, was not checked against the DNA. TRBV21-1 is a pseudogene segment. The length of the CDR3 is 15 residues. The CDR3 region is CASSKDLTEAYEQYF. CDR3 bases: TGTGCCAGCAGCAAAGATTTGACAGAAGCCTACGAGCAGTACTTC.

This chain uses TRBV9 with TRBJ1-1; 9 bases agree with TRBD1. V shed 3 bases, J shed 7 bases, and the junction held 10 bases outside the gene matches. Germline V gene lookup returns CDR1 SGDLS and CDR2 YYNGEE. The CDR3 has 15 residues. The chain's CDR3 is CASSASDRGYIEAFF. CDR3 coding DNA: TGTGCCAGCAGCGCATCGGACAGGGGCTACATTGAAGCTTTCTTT.

The CDR3 reads CASSLGAGATNQPQHF. DNA for the CDR3: TGTGCCAGTAGTCTAGGGGCAGGGGCCACCAATCAGCCCCAGCATTTT. The chain links TRBV19 to TRBJ1-5, with a possible D match to TRBD1 (6 bases). V lost 5 bases to trimming and J lost 3 bases, with 17 bases between them. Germline CDR1 reads LNHDA; CDR2 reads SQIVND (reference sequence). The CDR3 loop spans 16 amino acids. Full variable domain (missing parts from reference TRBV19 and TRBJ1-5): DGGITQSPKYLFRKEGQNVTLSCEQNLNHDAMYWYRQDPGQGLRLIYYSQIVNDFQKGDIAEGYSVSREKKESFPLTVTSAQKNPTAFYLCASSLGAGATNQPQHFGDGTRLSIL.

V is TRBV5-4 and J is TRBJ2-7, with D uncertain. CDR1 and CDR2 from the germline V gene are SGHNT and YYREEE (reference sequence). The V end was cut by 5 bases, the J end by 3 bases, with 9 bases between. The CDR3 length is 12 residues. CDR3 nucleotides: TGTGCCAGCAGACGACCAGGCTACGAGCAGTACTTC. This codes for CASRRPGYEQYF.

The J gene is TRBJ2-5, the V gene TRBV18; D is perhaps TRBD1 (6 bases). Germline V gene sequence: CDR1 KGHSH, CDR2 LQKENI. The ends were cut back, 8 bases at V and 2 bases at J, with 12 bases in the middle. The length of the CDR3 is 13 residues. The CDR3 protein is CASNRDTQETQYF. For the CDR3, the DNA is TGTGCCAGCAACCGGGACACACAAGAGACCCAGTACTTC.

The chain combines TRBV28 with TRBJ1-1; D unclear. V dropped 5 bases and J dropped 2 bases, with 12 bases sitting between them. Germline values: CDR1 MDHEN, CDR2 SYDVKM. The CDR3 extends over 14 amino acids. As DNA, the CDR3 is TGTGCCAGCAGTCCGCCCAGGCTCAACACTGAAGCTTTCTTT. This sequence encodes CASSPPRLNTEAFF. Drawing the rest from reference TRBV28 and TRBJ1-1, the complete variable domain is DVKVTQSSRYLVKRTGEKVFLECVQDMDHENMFWYRQDPGLGLRLIYFSYDVKMKEKGDIPEGYSVSREKKERFSLILESASTNQTSMYLCASSPPRLNTEAFFGQGTRLTVV.

The CDR3: CSVGGGNQPQHF. The CDR3 nucleotides are TGCAGCGTTGGGGGGGGCAATCAGCCCCAGCATTTT. The J gene is TRBJ1-5, the V gene TRBV29-1; a possible D gene is TRBD1 (5 bases). The germline V and J ends were trimmed by 4 bases and 2 bases, with 6 bases remaining between them. The germline V gene has CDR1 SQVTM and CDR2 ANQGSEA. The CDR3 loop spans 12 amino acids.

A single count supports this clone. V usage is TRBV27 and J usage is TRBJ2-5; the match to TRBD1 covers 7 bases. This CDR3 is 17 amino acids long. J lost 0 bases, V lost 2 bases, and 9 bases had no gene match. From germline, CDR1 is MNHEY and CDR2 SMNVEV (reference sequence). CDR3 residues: CASSLVPGGVNQETQYF. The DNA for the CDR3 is TGTGCCAGCAGTTTAGTCCCAGGGGGAGTAAACCAAGAGACCCAGTACTTC.

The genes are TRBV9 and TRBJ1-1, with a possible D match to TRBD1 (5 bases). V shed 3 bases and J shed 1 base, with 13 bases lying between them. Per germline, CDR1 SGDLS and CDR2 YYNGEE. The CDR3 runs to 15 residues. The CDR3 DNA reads TGTGCCAGCAGCGGTCAGGGCCAGCCGAACACTGAAGCTTTCTTT. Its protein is CASSGQGQPNTEAFF.

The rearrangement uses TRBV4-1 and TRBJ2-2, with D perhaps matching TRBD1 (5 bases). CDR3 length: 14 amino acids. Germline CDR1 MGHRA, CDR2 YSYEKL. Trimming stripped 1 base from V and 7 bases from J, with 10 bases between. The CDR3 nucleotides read TGCGCCAGCAGCCAAGTAGGGGTCGACGGGGAGCTGTTTTTT. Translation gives CASSQVGVDGELFF.

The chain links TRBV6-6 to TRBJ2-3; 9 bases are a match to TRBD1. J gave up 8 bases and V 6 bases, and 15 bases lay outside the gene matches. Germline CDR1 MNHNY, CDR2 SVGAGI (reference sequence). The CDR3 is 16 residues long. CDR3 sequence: CASSATGGDSLGTQYF. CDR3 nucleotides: TGTGCCAGCAGCGCCACAGGGGGCGACAGTCTCGGTACGCAGTATTTT.

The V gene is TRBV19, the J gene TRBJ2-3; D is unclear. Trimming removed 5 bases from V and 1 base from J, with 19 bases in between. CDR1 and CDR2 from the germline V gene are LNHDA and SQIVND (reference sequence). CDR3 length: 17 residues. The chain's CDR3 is CASSPENSPRGTDTQYF. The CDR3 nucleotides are TGTGCCAGTAGTCCCGAAAACTCTCCACGAGGCACAGATACGCAGTATTTT.

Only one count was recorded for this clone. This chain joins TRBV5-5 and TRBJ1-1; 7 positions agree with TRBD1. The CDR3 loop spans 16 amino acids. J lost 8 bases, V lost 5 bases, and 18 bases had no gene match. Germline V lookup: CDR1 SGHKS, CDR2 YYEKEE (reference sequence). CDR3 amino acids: CASSRRGAGSVDEAFF. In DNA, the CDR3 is TGTGCCAGCAGTCGCAGGGGGGCAGGGTCGGTTGACGAAGCTTTCTTT.

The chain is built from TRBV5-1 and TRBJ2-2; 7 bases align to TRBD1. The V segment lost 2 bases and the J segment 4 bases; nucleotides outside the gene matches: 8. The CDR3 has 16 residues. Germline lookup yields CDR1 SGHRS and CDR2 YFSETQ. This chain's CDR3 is CASSFRQGPSTGELFF. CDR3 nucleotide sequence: TGCGCCAGCAGCTTCCGACAGGGACCAAGCACCGGGGAGCTGTTTTTT.

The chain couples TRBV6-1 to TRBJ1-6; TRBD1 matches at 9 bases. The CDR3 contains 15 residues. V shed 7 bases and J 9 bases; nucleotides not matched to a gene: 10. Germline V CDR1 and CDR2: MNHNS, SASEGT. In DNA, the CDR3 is TGTGCCAGCACCCAAGGGGACAGGGAATCTTCACCCCTCCACTTT. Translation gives CASTQGDRESSPLHF.

CDR3 in DNA: TGCGCCAGCAGCCGATCGTGGGCCGGCGGGGGTGTCATAAAGACCCAGTACTTC. Its protein product is CASSRSWAGGGVIKTQYF. The chain is built from TRBV5-1 and TRBJ2-5; the match to TRBD2 covers 7 bases. CDR1 and CDR2 (germline): SGHRS, YFSETQ. The CDR3 covers 18 residues. V trimming: 4 bases; J trimming: 6 bases; junction bases outside the gene matches: 21.

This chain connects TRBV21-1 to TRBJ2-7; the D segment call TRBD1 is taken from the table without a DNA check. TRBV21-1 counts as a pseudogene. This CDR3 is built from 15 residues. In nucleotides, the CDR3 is TGTGCCAGCAGCAATACAGGGTTATTATCCCCCGAGCAGTACTTC. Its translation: CASSNTGLLSPEQYF.